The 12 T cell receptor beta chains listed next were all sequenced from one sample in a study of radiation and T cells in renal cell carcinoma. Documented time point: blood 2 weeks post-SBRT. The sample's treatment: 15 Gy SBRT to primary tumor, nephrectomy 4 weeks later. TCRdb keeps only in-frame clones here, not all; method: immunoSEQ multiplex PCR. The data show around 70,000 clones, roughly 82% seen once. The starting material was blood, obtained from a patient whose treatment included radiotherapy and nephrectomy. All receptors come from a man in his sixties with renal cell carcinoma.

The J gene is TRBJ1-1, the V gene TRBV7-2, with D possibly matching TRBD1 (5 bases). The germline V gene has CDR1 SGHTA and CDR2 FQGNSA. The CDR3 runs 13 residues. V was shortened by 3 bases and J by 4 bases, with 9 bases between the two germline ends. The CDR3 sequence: CASSFPGGTEAFF. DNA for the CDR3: TGTGCCAGCAGCTTCCCGGGGGGCACTGAAGCTTTCTTT. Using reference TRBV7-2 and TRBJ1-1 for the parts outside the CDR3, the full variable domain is GAGVSQSPSNKVTEKGKDVELRCDPISGHTALYWYRQSLGQGLEFLIYFQGNSAPDKSGLPSDRFSAERTGGSVSTLTIQRTQQEDSAVYLCASSFPGGTEAFFGQGTRLTVV.

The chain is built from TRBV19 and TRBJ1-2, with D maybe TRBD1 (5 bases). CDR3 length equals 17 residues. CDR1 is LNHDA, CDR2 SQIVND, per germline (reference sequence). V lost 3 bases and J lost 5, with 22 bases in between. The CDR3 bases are TGTGCCAGTAGTATGGAGGGGCGCCGGGACGGAAAATATGGCTACACCTTC. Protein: CASSMEGRRDGKYGYTF.

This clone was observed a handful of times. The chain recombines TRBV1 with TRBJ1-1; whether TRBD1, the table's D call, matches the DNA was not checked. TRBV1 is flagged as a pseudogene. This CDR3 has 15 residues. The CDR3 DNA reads TGCACCAGCAGCCTAATTATCAGTATGAACACTGAAGCTTTCTTT. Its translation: CTSSLIISMNTEAFF.

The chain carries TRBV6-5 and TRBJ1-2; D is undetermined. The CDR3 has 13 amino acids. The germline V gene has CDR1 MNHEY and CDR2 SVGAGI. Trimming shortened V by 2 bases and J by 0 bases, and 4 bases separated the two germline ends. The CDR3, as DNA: TGTGCCAGCAGTTACGCAACTAACTATGGCTACACCTTC. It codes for CASSYATNYGYTF.

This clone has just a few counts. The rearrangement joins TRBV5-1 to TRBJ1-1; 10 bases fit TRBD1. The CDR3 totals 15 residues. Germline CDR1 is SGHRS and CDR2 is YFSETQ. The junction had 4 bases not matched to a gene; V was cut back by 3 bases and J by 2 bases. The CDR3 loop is CASSSRDRGNTEAFF. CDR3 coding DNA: TGCGCCAGCAGCTCCCGGGACAGGGGAAACACTGAAGCTTTCTTT.

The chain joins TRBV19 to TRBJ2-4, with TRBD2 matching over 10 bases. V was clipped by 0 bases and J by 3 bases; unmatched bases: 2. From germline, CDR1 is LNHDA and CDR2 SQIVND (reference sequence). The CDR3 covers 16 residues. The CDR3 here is CASSIDASGSKNIQYF. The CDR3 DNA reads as TGTGCCAGTAGTATAGATGCTAGCGGGAGCAAAAACATTCAGTACTTC.

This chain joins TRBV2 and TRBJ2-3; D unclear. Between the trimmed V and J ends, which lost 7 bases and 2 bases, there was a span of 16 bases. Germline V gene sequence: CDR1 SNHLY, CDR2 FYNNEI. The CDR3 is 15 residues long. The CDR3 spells CASKDVSLVTDTQYF. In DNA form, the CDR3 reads TGTGCCAGCAAGGATGTTAGCCTCGTCACAGATACGCAGTATTTT.

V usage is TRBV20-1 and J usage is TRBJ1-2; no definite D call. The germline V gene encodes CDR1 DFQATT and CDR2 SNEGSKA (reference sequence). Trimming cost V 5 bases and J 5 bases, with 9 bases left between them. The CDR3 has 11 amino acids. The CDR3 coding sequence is TGCAGTGCTCGGACTGATTATGGCTACACCTTC. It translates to CSARTDYGYTF.

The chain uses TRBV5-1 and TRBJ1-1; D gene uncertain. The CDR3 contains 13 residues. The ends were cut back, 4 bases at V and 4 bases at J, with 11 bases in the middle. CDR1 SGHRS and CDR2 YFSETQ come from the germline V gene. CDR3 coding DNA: TGCGCCAGCAGCGCCCGGTGGGGCACTGAAGCTTTCTTT. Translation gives CASSARWGTEAFF. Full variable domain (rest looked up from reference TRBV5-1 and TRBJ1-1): KAGVTQTPRYLIKTRGQQVTLSCSPISGHRSVSWYQQTPGQGLQFLFEYFSETQRNKGNFPGRFSGRQFSNSRSEMNVSTLELGDSALYLCASSARWGTEAFFGQGTRLTVV.

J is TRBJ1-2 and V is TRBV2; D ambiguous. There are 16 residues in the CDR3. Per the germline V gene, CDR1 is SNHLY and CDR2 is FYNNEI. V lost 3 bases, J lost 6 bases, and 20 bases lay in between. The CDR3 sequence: CASSDNWARQVHGYTF. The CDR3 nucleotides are TGTGCCAGCAGTGACAATTGGGCCCGACAAGTTCATGGCTACACCTTC.

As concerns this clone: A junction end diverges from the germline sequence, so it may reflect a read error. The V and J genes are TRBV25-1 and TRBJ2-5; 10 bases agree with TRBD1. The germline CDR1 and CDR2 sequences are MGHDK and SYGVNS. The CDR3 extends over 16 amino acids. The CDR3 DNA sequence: TGTGCCAGCAGGGAATCGACAGGGGGCGGGAGGGAGACCCAGTACTTC. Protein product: CASRESTGGGRETQYF.

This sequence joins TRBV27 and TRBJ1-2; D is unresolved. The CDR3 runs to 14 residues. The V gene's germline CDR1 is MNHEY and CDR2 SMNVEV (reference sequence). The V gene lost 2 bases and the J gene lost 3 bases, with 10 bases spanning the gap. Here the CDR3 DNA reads TGTGCCAGCAGTTTACACGGTAGCGACTATGGCTACACCTTC. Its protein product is CASSLHGSDYGYTF.